These 16 T cell receptor beta chains came from one sample sequenced in a study of tumor-infiltrating lymphocytes in primary liver carcinoma. The study extracted blood RNA from unsorted whole blood and also extracted germline DNA. cDNA specific to TCR beta was made from roughly 500 ng of total RNA, with a constant-region primer employed for priming. Three nested multiplex PCR rounds, a slightly modified ARM-PCR, produced the libraries for TCR beta. With TRBV1-TRBV30 forward primers and a C-beta reverse primer, the first two PCR rounds were run for 10 to 11 cycles each. MiXCR, run by TCRdb on the multiplex PCR reads, gives a single entry per CDR3 protein. The repertoire holds approximately 330,000 distinct CDR3 sequences, with 65% as singletons. Sequencing was performed on peripheral blood. The receptors originated from a man in his forties with primary liver carcinoma and hepatitis B virus infection.

To note about this clonotype: This sequence may be a read error, since a much larger clone differs from it by one base. The chain recombines TRBV6-1 with TRBJ1-1; D is unclear. The V gene's germline CDR1 is MNHNS and CDR2 SASEGT. The length of the CDR3 is 12 residues. The chain's CDR3 is CASSEALSEDFF. The CDR3 DNA follows: TGTGCCAGCAGTGAAGCGCTTTCAGAAGATTTCTTT.

Remarks on this clonotype: One end of the junction is discordant with germline, which a read error may explain. The rearrangement joins TRBV11-2 to TRBJ2-5; D unresolved. The CDR3 extends over 14 amino acids. CDR1 is SGHAT and CDR2 is FQNNGV in the germline V gene. The CDR3 sequence is CANSLDSMGETQYF. The DNA for the CDR3 is TGTGCCAACAGCTTGGATTCGATGGGAGAGACCCAGTACTTC.

This chain connects TRBV12-3 or TRBV12-4 to TRBJ1-2, with D possibly being TRBD1 (5 bases). This CDR3 is 14 amino acids long. V was shortened by 1 base and J by 4 bases, with 10 bases between the two germline ends. CDR3 sequence (DNA): TGTGCCAGCAGTTTAGTTGGGGCCAGCTATGGCTACACCTTC. Translation gives CASSLVGASYGYTF.

Only a few counts were recorded for this clonotype. With a much larger clone just one base away, this may be a read error. The CDR3 reads CASSSLVGARETQYF. DNA for the CDR3: TGCGCCAGCAGTTCACTAGTGGGAGCCAGGGAGACCCAGTACTTC. The rearrangement uses TRBV4-3 and TRBJ2-5, with a tentative D call TRBD2 (5 bases). V lost 6 bases to trimming and J lost 5 bases, with 19 bases between them. CDR1 and CDR2 from the germline V gene are LGHNA and YSLEER. The CDR3 consists of 15 residues.

On this clonotype itself: One end of the junction fails to match germline, which may point to a read error. V gene TRBV4-2 combines with J gene TRBJ1-5, with a tentative D call TRBD1 (5 bases). Germline CDR1 and CDR2: LGHNA and YNFKEQ. This CDR3 has 16 amino acids. CDR3 loop: CVSSQGGARDGQPQHF. Here the CDR3 DNA reads TGTGTCAGCAGCCAAGGAGGCGCCAGGGATGGCCAGCCCCAGCATTTT.

In its sample, this clonotype was seen a few times. V is TRBV5-5 and J is TRBJ2-6; D not certain. V was shortened by 6 bases and J by 2 bases, with 6 bases between the two germline ends. Germline lookup yields CDR1 SGHKS and CDR2 YYEKEE (reference sequence). The CDR3 consists of 13 residues. CDR3 coding DNA: TGTGCCAGCACCACGACTGGGGCCAACGTCCTGACTTTC. It encodes CASTTTGANVLTF.

The J gene is TRBJ2-1, the V gene TRBV10-3; 11 bases match TRBD2. Germline lookup yields CDR1 ENHRY and CDR2 SYGVKD. The trim removed 7 bases at V and 10 bases at J, leaving 15 bases unmatched. The CDR3 extends over 16 amino acids. The CDR3 bases are TGTGCCATCACACTAGCGGGAGCTGTTATAGGCAAAGAGCAGTTCTTC. It codes for CAITLAGAVIGKEQFF.

The J gene is TRBJ2-3, the V gene TRBV11-2; D not certain. In germline, CDR1 is SGHAT, CDR2 FQNNGV. The CDR3 covers 12 residues. Trimming stripped 7 bases from V and 12 bases from J, with 17 bases between. The CDR3 is CASNKSTDIQYF. The CDR3 DNA is TGTGCCAGCAACAAATCCACAGATATACAGTATTTT.

The V and J genes are TRBV6-1 and TRBJ1-5, with D perhaps matching TRBD1 (5 bases). The CDR3 sequence is 16 residues long. CDR1 is MNHNS, CDR2 SASEGT, per germline. The V end lost 1 base, the J end lost 0 bases, and 10 bases lay between the germline ends. CDR3 in DNA: TGTGCCAGCAGTGAAGGGAGGGGCGATAGCAATCAGCCCCAGCATTTT. Translating gives CASSEGRGDSNQPQHF.

Concerning this clonotype itself: A read error may be the cause here, since a much bigger clone is one base away. This is likely a read error, given that the CDR3 carries no conserved phenylalanine or tryptophan at its end. The chain employs TRBV6-5 and TRBJ2-1, with TRBD2 identical over 9 bases. The CDR3 consists of 18 residues. Germline CDR1 and CDR2: MNHEY and SVGAGI. This CDR3 reads CATSLRASGTNSYNEQFL. The CDR3 bases are TGTGCCACCAGTTTAAGGGCTAGCGGGACCAACTCCTACAATGAGCAGTTCCTC.

This clonotype was counted between two and nine times. A much larger clone lies a single base off, so this may be a read error. The chain combines TRBV11-2 with TRBJ2-2; 7 bases agree with TRBD2. The CDR3 loop spans 15 amino acids. In germline, CDR1 is SGHAT, CDR2 FQNNGV. In DNA form, the CDR3 reads TGTGCCAGCAGGGGGGGAGGGCTCCTCTATGGGGAGCTGGTTTTT. It specifies CASRGGGLLYGELVF.

This clonotype has just a few counts. The rearrangement links TRBV4-1 to TRBJ2-7, with 12 bases matching TRBD1. With 2 bases clipped from V and 4 bases from J, the junction kept 3 bases outside the gene matches. This CDR3 has 15 amino acids. The germline V gene encodes CDR1 MGHRA and CDR2 YSYEKL. CDR3 in amino acids: CASSQPGQGAYEQYF. The DNA of the CDR3 is TGCGCCAGCAGCCAACCGGGACAGGGGGCTTACGAGCAGTACTTC.

With regard to this clonotype: At one of its ends the junction is not consistent with the germline gene, which may arise from a read error. DNA for the CDR3: TGTGCCAGCAGCTTCGATACTAGGAGCACAGATACGCACTATTTT. Translation gives CASSFDTRSTDTHYF. The chain couples TRBV11-3 to TRBJ2-3; D is perhaps TRBD2 (5 bases). In germline, CDR1 is SGHNT, CDR2 YENEEA. The CDR3 is made up of 15 amino acids.

This clonotype showed up just a few times. The rearrangement links TRBV11-2 to TRBJ2-1; the D gene is possibly TRBD1 (5 bases). The V end was cut by 2 bases, the J end by 12 bases, with 17 bases between. The CDR3 totals 14 residues. CDR1 and CDR2 from the germline V gene are SGHAT and FQNNGV. The CDR3, as DNA: TGTGCCAGCAGCTTATACAGGCTGGTTAGTGGGCAGTTCTTC. It codes for CASSLYRLVSGQFF.

Of note for this clonotype: Its ends do not fully match the called genes, so a read error is possible. The genes are TRBV10-3 and TRBJ2-1; D is unresolved. Germline lookup yields CDR1 ENHRY and CDR2 SYGVKD. The CDR3 totals 13 residues. The CDR3 nucleotides read TGTGCCATACGACCGCCTTCCTACAATGAGCATTTCTTC. Its protein product is CAIRPPSYNEHFF.

This chain joins TRBV7-9 and TRBJ1-3; no clear D gene. The length of the CDR3 is 14 residues. In germline, CDR1 is SEHNR, CDR2 FQNEAQ (reference sequence). V was clipped by 4 bases and J by 5 bases, with 12 bases between them. The CDR3 here is CASSSETSRNTIYF. The CDR3 coding sequence is TGTGCCAGCAGCTCGGAGACTAGTAGAAACACCATATATTTT.